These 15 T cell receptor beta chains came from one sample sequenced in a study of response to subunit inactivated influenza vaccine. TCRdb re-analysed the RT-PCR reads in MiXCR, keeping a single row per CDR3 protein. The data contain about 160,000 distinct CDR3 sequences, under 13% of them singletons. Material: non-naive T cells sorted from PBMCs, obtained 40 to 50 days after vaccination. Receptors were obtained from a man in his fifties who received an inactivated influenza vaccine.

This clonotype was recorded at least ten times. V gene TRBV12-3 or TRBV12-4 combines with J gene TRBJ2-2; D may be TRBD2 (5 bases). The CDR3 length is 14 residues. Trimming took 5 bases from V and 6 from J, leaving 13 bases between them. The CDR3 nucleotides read TGTGCCAGCAGTCCCCTCAACGGGGCCGGGGAGCTGTTTTTT. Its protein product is CASSPLNGAGELFF.

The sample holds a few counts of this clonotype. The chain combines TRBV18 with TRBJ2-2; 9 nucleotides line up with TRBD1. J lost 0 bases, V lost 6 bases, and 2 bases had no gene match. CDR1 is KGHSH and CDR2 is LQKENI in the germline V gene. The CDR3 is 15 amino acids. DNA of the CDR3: TGTGCCAGCTCGGGACAGGGAGCGAACACCGGGGAGCTGTTTTTT. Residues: CASSGQGANTGELFF.

The CDR3 loop is CSVARSWNNEQFF. The CDR3 DNA reads TGCAGCGTTGCCCGGAGCTGGAACAATGAGCAGTTCTTC. This chain connects TRBV29-1 to TRBJ2-1; D not certain. The CDR3 contains 13 residues. The V and J ends lost 4 bases and 5 bases respectively, with 12 bases between them. Germline CDR1 SQVTM, CDR2 ANQGSEA.

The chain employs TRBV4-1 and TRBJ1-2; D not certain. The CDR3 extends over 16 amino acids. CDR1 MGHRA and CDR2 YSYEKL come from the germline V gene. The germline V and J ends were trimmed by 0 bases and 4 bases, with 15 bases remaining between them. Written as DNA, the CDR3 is TGCGCCAGCAGCCAAGAACCACAGCGAACAGCCTATGGCTACACCTTC. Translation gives CASSQEPQRTAYGYTF.

This CDR3 reads CASSPAQSSGNTIYF. Written as DNA, the CDR3 is TGTGCCAGCAGCCCCGCGCAGAGCTCTGGAAACACCATATATTTT. The chain links TRBV7-2 to TRBJ1-3; D unclear. Germline loops: CDR1 SGHTA, CDR2 FQGNSA. Deletions cut 5 bases from V and 0 bases from J, with 11 bases between. CDR3 length: 15 residues.

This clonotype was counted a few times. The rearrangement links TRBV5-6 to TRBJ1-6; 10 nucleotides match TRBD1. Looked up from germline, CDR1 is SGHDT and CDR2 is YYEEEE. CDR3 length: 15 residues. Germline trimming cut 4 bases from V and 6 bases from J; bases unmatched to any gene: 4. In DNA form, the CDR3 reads TGTGCCAGCAGCGGGGACAGGGGCGGTAATTCACCCCTCCACTTT. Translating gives CASSGDRGGNSPLHF.

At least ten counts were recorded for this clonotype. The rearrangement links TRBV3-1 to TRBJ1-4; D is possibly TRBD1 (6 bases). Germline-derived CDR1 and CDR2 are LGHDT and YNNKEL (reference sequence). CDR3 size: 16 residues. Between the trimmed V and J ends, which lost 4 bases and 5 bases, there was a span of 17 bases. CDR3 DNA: TGTGCCAGCAGCCCCTCGTCAGGAGGGGGAAATGAAAAACTGTTTTTT. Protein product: CASSPSSGGGNEKLFF.

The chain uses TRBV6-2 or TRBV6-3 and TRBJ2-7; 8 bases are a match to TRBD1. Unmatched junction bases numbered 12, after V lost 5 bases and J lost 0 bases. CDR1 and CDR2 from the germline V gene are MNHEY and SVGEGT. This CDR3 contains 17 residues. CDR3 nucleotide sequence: TGTGCCAGCAGTGACAGGGGAGTCTACGGGAGCTCCTACGAGCAGTACTTC. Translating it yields CASSDRGVYGSSYEQYF.

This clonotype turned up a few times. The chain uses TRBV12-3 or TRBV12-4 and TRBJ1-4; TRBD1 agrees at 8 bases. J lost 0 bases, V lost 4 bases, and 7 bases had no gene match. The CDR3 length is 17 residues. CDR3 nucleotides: TGTGCCAGCAGTTCCCCGGGACAGGATTCAACTAATGAAAAACTGTTTTTT. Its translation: CASSSPGQDSTNEKLFF.

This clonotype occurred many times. The chain's CDR3 is CASGLAAYEQYF. Written as DNA, the CDR3 is TGTGCCAGCGGACTAGCGGCTTACGAGCAGTACTTC. This chain links TRBV6-1 with TRBJ2-7; TRBD2 agrees at 10 bases. J gave up 4 bases and V 8 bases, and 2 bases lay outside the gene matches. The CDR3 runs 12 residues. CDR1 MNHNS and CDR2 SASEGT come from the germline V gene.

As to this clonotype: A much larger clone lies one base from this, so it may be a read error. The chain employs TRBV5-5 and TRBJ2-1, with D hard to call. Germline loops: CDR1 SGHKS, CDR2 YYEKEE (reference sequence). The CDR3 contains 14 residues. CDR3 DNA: TGTGACAGCAGCTTGTTTGGCCAGGACAATGAGCAGTTCTTC. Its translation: CDSSLFGQDNEQFF.

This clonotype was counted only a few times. In DNA form, the CDR3 reads TGTGCCAGCAGCTTAGCCCCAACGAATCAGCCCCAGCATTTT. Its protein product is CASSLAPTNQPQHF. The V call is TRBV7-2, the J call TRBJ1-5, with D hard to call. The V gene lost 0 bases and the J gene lost 4 bases, with 7 bases spanning the gap. The CDR3 spans 14 residues. The germline V gene has CDR1 SGHTA and CDR2 FQGNSA.

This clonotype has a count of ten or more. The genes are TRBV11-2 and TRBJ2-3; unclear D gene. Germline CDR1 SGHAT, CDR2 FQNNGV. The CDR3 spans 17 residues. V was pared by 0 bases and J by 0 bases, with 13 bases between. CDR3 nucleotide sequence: TGTGCCAGCAGCTTAGAGGGTCAGCCGAGGAGCACAGATACGCAGTATTTT. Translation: CASSLEGQPRSTDTQYF.

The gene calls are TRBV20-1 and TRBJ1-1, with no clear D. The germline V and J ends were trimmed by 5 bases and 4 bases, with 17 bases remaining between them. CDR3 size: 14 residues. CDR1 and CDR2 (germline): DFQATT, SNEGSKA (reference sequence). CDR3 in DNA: TGCAGTGCTTTTGCCCCCCCGGCGCGCACTGAAGCTTTCTTT. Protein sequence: CSAFAPPARTEAFF.

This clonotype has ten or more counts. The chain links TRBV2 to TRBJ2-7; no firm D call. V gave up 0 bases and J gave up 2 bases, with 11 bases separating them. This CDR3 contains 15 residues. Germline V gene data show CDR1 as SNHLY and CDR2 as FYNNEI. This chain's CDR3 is CASSEAALLTYEQYF. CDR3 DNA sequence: TGTGCCAGCAGTGAAGCTGCCCTGCTGACCTACGAGCAGTACTTC.